These 15 T cell receptor beta chains share one sample of origin, sequenced in a study of cytomegalovirus exposure and HLA in healthy donors. Primers included in the PCR were 60 Vbeta and 13 Jbeta primers. Assay: immunoSEQ multiplex PCR; the TCRdb copy retains only in-frame clones and omits some. The sample lists about 77,000 clones; approximately 80% were seen once. Material: PBMCs. Every receptor here comes from a man aged 35-49 years in good health and CMV-seronegative.

V and J are TRBV28 and TRBJ2-1, with 9 positions matching TRBD1. From germline, CDR1 is MDHEN and CDR2 SYDVKM. This CDR3 has 15 residues. Germline trimming cut 7 bases from V and 3 bases from J; bases unmatched to any gene: 7. CDR3 DNA sequence: TGTGCCAGCACCGGGACAGGGAGAGGCTACAATGAGCAGTTCTTC. It translates to CASTGTGRGYNEQFF.

The V and J genes are TRBV28 and TRBJ1-2; the D is unclear. V lost 6 bases and J lost 0, with 11 bases in between. The CDR3 runs to 14 residues. Germline V gene data show CDR1 as MDHEN and CDR2 as SYDVKM. The CDR3 DNA sequence: TGTGCCAGCAGCACCCGGAGAACTAACTATGGCTACACCTTC. Residues: CASSTRRTNYGYTF.

The genes are TRBV19 and TRBJ1-2, with TRBD1 matching over 9 bases. The junction had 8 bases not matched to a gene; V was cut back by 4 bases and J by 8 bases. Germline CDR1 LNHDA, CDR2 SQIVND (reference sequence). The CDR3 runs 14 residues. The CDR3 region is CASSTFGQGWGYTF. In DNA, the CDR3 is TGTGCCAGTAGTACCTTCGGACAGGGGTGGGGCTACACCTTC.

In this sample, this clone turned up a few times. The rearrangement joins TRBV30 to TRBJ1-5; D ambiguous. Germline values: CDR1 GTSNPN, CDR2 SVGIG (reference sequence). The CDR3 runs to 13 residues. Trimming shortened V by 0 bases and J by 7 bases, and 10 bases separated the two germline ends. The CDR3 sequence is CAWSVSVLQPQHF. The DNA of the CDR3 is TGTGCCTGGAGTGTATCGGTGTTACAGCCCCAGCATTTT.

This clone has only a few counts. The CDR3 DNA reads as TGTGCCAGCAGTTACCTTACAGGGGCCACTGAAGCTTTCTTT. Translating it yields CASSYLTGATEAFF. The chain joins TRBV6-5 to TRBJ1-1; TRBD1 agrees at 7 bases. The germline CDR1 and CDR2 sequences are MNHEY and SVGAGI. The length of the CDR3 is 14 residues. V trimming: 2 bases; J trimming: 4 bases; junction bases outside the gene matches: 4.

The J gene is TRBJ2-5, the V gene TRBV4-2; 7 nucleotides match TRBD1. The DNA end favors TRBJ2-7, so the J call may be wrong. This CDR3 contains 14 residues. Germline assignment: CDR1 LGHNA and CDR2 YNFKEQ. DNA for the CDR3: TGTGCCAGCAGCCCTCCGGGACAGAGCTACGAGCAGTACTTC. Its protein product is CASSPPGQSYEQYF.

The chain links TRBV7-8 to TRBJ1-1, with D unclear. CDR3 length: 14 residues. Germline V gene sequence: CDR1 SGHVS, CDR2 FQNEAQ. V gave up 2 bases and J gave up 6 bases, with 13 bases separating them. CDR3 protein: CASSLPLGFAEAFF. The CDR3 nucleotides are TGTGCCAGCAGCTTACCTCTGGGCTTCGCTGAAGCTTTCTTT.

The chain joins TRBV7-2 to TRBJ2-7; 9 bases are shared with TRBD1. Trimming removed 1 base from V and 0 bases from J; junction bases left unmatched: 10. CDR3 length: 18 amino acids. The germline V gene has CDR1 SGHTA and CDR2 FQGNSA. CDR3 region: CASSLVWSGTGLSYEQYF. For the CDR3, the DNA is TGTGCCAGCAGCTTAGTGTGGTCTGGGACAGGGCTCTCCTACGAGCAGTACTTC.

The CDR3 region is CASSLRDRESNQPQHF. CDR3 sequence (DNA): TGTGCCAGCAGCCTCCGGGACAGGGAATCCAATCAGCCCCAGCATTTT. The chain is built from TRBV4-2 and TRBJ1-5, with 9 positions matching TRBD1. The ends lost 4 bases at V and 3 bases at J; junction bases unmatched: 7. Germline V CDR1 and CDR2: LGHNA, YNFKEQ. The CDR3 runs 16 residues.

As to this clone: One junction end disagrees with the germline gene, perhaps due to a read error. This chain connects TRBV7-9 to TRBJ2-5, with unresolved D. Looked up from germline, CDR1 is SEHNR and CDR2 is FQNEAQ (reference sequence). This CDR3 comprises 12 residues. This CDR3 is CSSSLDGETQYF. The DNA for the CDR3 is TGTTCCAGCAGCTTAGACGGAGAGACCCAGTACTTC. The entire variable domain, with the rest obtained from reference TRBV7-9 and TRBJ2-5, is as follows: DTGVSQNPRHKITKRGQNVTFRCDPISEHNRLYWYRQTLGQGPEFLTYFQNEAQLEKSRLLSDRFSAERPKGSFSTLEIQRTEQGDSAMYLCSSSLDGETQYFGPGTRLLVL.

The chain joins TRBV6-4 to TRBJ2-1, with D perhaps TRBD1 (5 bases). The CDR3 has 16 residues. Germline V gene lookup returns CDR1 MRHNA and CDR2 SNTAGT. V lost 5 bases, J lost 0 bases, and 14 bases lay in between. In DNA form, the CDR3 reads TGTGCCAGCAGTCCTCAGGGCCTCAGCTCCTACAATGAGCAGTTCTTC. Translation: CASSPQGLSSYNEQFF.

The table lists this clone with a count of one. V usage is TRBV10-3 and J usage is TRBJ2-3, with TRBD1 identical over 7 bases. The CDR3 has 16 amino acids. From germline, CDR1 is ENHRY and CDR2 SYGVKD. V trimming: 4 bases; J trimming: 2 bases; junction bases outside the gene matches: 9. The CDR3 nucleotides are TGTGCCATCAGTGGCCCCCGGACAGGCTTCACAGATACGCAGTATTTT. Residues: CAISGPRTGFTDTQYF.

This chain joins TRBV5-1 and TRBJ2-1; 9 bases are shared with TRBD2. The germline V gene encodes CDR1 SGHRS and CDR2 YFSETQ. V was pared by 0 bases and J by 8 bases, with 6 bases of the junction left unmatched. CDR3 length equals 15 residues. CDR3 residues: CASSLAGGGADEQFF. In nucleotides, the CDR3 is TGCGCCAGCAGCTTGGCGGGCGGGGGGGCAGATGAGCAGTTCTTC.

The rearrangement joins TRBV10-3 to TRBJ2-7; TRBD1 matches at 7 bases. Trimming removed 4 bases from V and 6 bases from J; junction bases left unmatched: 9. The CDR3 runs to 14 residues. Germline CDR1 and CDR2: ENHRY and SYGVKD. CDR3 nucleotide sequence: TGTGCCATCAGTGGAGGGGGACAGTGGGCCGAGCAGTACTTC. Translated, it gives CAISGGGQWAEQYF.

The gene calls are TRBV7-6 and TRBJ1-1, with D possibly being TRBD1 (5 bases). V was cut by 5 bases and J by 2 bases, with 15 bases left in between. The germline gives CDR1 SGHVS, CDR2 FNYEAQ. This CDR3 contains 15 residues. This chain's CDR3 is CASSKGGVGNTEAFF. DNA for the CDR3: TGTGCCAGCAGCAAAGGAGGGGTCGGAAACACTGAAGCTTTCTTT.